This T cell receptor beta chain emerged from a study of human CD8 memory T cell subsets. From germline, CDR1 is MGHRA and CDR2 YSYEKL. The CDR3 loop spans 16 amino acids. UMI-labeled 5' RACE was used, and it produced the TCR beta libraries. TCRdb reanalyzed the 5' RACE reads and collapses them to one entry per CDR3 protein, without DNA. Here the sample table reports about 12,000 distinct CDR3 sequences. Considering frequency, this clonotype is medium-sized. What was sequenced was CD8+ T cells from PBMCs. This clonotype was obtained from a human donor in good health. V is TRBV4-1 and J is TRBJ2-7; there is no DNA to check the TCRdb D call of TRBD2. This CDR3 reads CASSQDLTSGGAEQYF.